This T cell receptor (beta chain) was obtained from a study of OX40 agonist ivuxolimab in advanced cancers. On the study more broadly: Patients' therapy was ivuxolimab, an antibody that acts as an agonist of OX40 (CD134). In this trial design, patients received ivuxolimab intravenously at 0.01 to 10 mg/kg every 2 weeks.

Clones were sequenced by immunoSEQ multiplex PCR, and TCRdb holds only the in-frame ones, with some missing. This sample carries 85,000 to 100,000 clones, around 82% of them seen once, and the ten largest clones take approximately 4.2%. The ends were cut back, 2 bases at V and 8 bases at J, with 13 bases in the middle. This CDR3 region has 14 residues. Germline loops: CDR1 SGHAT, CDR2 FQNNGV. Systemic immunosuppression or a history of autoimmune disease excluded patients. J is TRBJ2-4 and V is TRBV11-2; the D is unclear. This specimen was CD4+ or CD8+ T cells sorted from blood, taken in a trial of the OX40 agonist ivuxolimab. This TCR derives from an adult with an advanced solid tumor such as melanoma, head and neck, liver or kidney cancer. CDR3 loop: CASSLFGHPYIQYF. The CDR3 DNA follows: TGTGCCAGCAGCTTATTCGGGCATCCGTACATTCAGTACTTC.